Listed below are T cell receptor beta chains from one sample, sequenced in a study of blood T cells in healthy people across ages. Each CDR3 protein is one row after TCRdb ran MiXCR on the 5' RACE reads. The sample has 550,000 to 700,000 distinct CDR3 sequences, approximately 30% seen once. The sequencing input was blood. These TCRs come from a woman aged 70-85 years in good health. Each CDR3 is given with its conserved first and last residue. The D gene is left open where the match is weak. Clone sizes are given selectively: once, few, many, or a class where the clone is expanded.

J gene: TRBJ2-7
D gene: NA
clone size: NA
V gene: TRBV6-5
CDR3 DNA: TGTGCCAGCGGTCGGGCAGGGGCTTGCTCCTACGAGCAGTACTTC
CDR3 protein: CASGRAGACSYEQYF

J gene: TRBJ2-5
D gene: TRBD2
clone size: few
V gene: TRBV4-2
CDR3 DNA: TGTGCCAGCAGCCAGGCGGGACTAGCGGGGGGGTCAGAGACCCAGTACTTC
CDR3 protein: CASSQAGLAGGSETQYF

J gene: TRBJ2-3
D gene: NA
clone size: few
V gene: TRBV20-1
CDR3 DNA: TGCAGTGCGCCCGCAGCGAACACAGATACGCAGTATTTT
CDR3 protein: CSAPAANTDTQYF

J gene: TRBJ2-1
D gene: NA
clone size: NA
V gene: TRBV27
CDR3 DNA: TGTGCCAGCAGTTTAAGCCTTCCAAGTCGGCAGTTCTTC
CDR3 protein: CASSLSLPSRQFF

J gene: TRBJ2-5
D gene: NA
clone size: many
V gene: TRBV5-1
CDR3 DNA: TGTGCCAGCAGCTTTTCGCAAGAGACCCAGTACTTC
CDR3 protein: CASSFSQETQYF

J gene: TRBJ2-5
D gene: NA
clone size: NA
V gene: TRBV7-2
CDR3 DNA: TGTGCCAGCTCCAGGGACCCAACGGAGACCCAGTGCTTC
CDR3 protein: CASSRDPTETQCF

J gene: TRBJ2-7
D gene: NA
clone size: few
V gene: TRBV10-3
CDR3 DNA: TGTGCCATTTCCGGGACTGATACCTACGAGCAGTACTTC
CDR3 protein: CAISGTDTYEQYF

J gene: TRBJ1-2
D gene: NA
clone size: few
V gene: TRBV5-1
CDR3 DNA: TGCGCCAGCAGCCTAAGGACAGCTGATGGCTACACCTTC
CDR3 protein: CASSLRTADGYTF

J gene: TRBJ2-3
D gene: NA
clone size: many
V gene: TRBV6-2/TRBV6-3
CDR3 DNA: TGTGCCAGCAGGGGACCAAGCACAGATACGCAGTATTTT
CDR3 protein: CASRGPSTDTQYF

J gene: TRBJ1-2
D gene: NA
clone size: few
V gene: TRBV5-1
CDR3 DNA: TGCGCCAGCAGCTTGGAATCGGGTAACTATGGCTACACCTTC
CDR3 protein: CASSLESGNYGYTF

J gene: TRBJ1-2
D gene: NA
clone size: few
V gene: TRBV7-2
CDR3 DNA: TGTGCCAGCAGCTTAGCGCCCGGGGGGGGCGGCTATGGCTACACCTTC
CDR3 protein: CASSLAPGGGGYGYTF

J gene: TRBJ2-1
D gene: NA
clone size: NA
V gene: TRBV7-9
CDR3 DNA: TGTGCCAGCAGCTTAGAGGGGTTAGATGAGCAGTTCTTC
CDR3 protein: CASSLEGLDEQFF

J gene: TRBJ2-1
D gene: NA
clone size: few
V gene: TRBV4-2
CDR3 DNA: TGTGCCAGCAGCCAAGGTGTTGGGGCCACGAAGAATGAGCAGTTCTTC
CDR3 protein: CASSQGVGATKNEQFF

J gene: TRBJ2-1
D gene: TRBD2
clone size: NA
V gene: TRBV7-2
CDR3 DNA: TGTGCCAGCGTTCTAGCGGGGGGCGGAGATGAGCAGTTCTTC
CDR3 protein: CASVLAGGGDEQFF

J gene: TRBJ2-1
D gene: NA
clone size: NA
V gene: TRBV20-1
CDR3 DNA: TGCAGTGCGAGGGACGACCCCTCCTACAATGAGCAGTTCTTC
CDR3 protein: CSARDDPSYNEQFF

J gene: TRBJ2-7
D gene: TRBD2
clone size: few
V gene: TRBV20-1
CDR3 DNA: TGCAGTGCTAGTACTAGCGGGGCCGCCTACGAGCAGTACTTC
CDR3 protein: CSASTSGAAYEQYF

J gene: TRBJ2-7
D gene: NA
clone size: NA
V gene: TRBV7-3
CDR3 DNA: TGCGCCAGCAGTCACGGACCGCAAGGAGGGGAGCAGTACTTC
CDR3 protein: CASSHGPQGGEQYF

J gene: TRBJ2-1
D gene: NA
clone size: NA
V gene: TRBV7-2
CDR3 DNA: TGTGCCAGCAGCTTAGACGCTAGGCTGAATGAGCAGTTCTTC
CDR3 protein: CASSLDARLNEQFF

J gene: TRBJ2-5
D gene: TRBD1
clone size: many
V gene: TRBV7-2
CDR3 DNA: TGTGCCAGCAGCGGCAGGGGGTCTGCCGGAGAGACCCAGTACTTC
CDR3 protein: CASSGRGSAGETQYF

J gene: TRBJ2-7
D gene: NA
clone size: NA
V gene: TRBV10-3
CDR3 DNA: TGTGCCACGACCCCAAGAAGCTCCTACGAGCAGTACTTC
CDR3 protein: CATTPRSSYEQYF

J gene: TRBJ2-3
D gene: TRBD2
clone size: NA
V gene: TRBV6-2/TRBV6-3
CDR3 DNA: TGTGCCAGCAACGGAGGGACTACTTATACGCAGTATTTT
CDR3 protein: CASNGGTTYTQYF

J gene: TRBJ2-7
D gene: NA
clone size: NA
V gene: TRBV20-1
CDR3 DNA: TGCAGTGCTAGAAGGGGGTTCAACGAGCAGTACTTC
CDR3 protein: CSARRGFNEQYF

J gene: TRBJ1-4
D gene: TRBD1
clone size: few
V gene: TRBV4-1
CDR3 DNA: TGCGCCAGCAGCCAAGATTTCGACAGGGAGAATGAAAAACTGTTTTTT
CDR3 protein: CASSQDFDRENEKLFF